The T cell receptor (beta chain) described here comes from a study of blood T cell repertoires in COVID-19. As for the study in general: Donors in the United States, Italy and Spain gave samples during acute or convalescent COVID-19. T cells, B-cell-depleted T cells, or PBMCs provided the cDNA or gDNA that served as material.

Per the original data handling: Nucleated cell number was recorded as an estimate derived from reference gene primer amplification. The protocol was immunoSEQ multiplex PCR, while the TCRdb copy is restricted to in-frame clones and leaves out a portion. That table supplies the V and J calls and clone size; D and trimming were determined from the DNA. The sample holds approximately 430,000 clones, 86% seen once. This receptor was obtained from a woman aged 25 to 39 with active or convalescent COVID-19. Sequenced: peripheral blood.

The CDR3: CASSLPMSSGNTIYF. The DNA of the CDR3 is TGTGCCAGCAGCTTACCCATGAGCTCTGGAAACACCATATATTTT. This chain connects TRBV5-6 to TRBJ1-3; D unclear. This CDR3 spans 15 amino acids. Trimming stripped 2 bases from V and 0 bases from J, with 9 bases between. The V gene's germline CDR1 is SGHDT and CDR2 YYEEEE.